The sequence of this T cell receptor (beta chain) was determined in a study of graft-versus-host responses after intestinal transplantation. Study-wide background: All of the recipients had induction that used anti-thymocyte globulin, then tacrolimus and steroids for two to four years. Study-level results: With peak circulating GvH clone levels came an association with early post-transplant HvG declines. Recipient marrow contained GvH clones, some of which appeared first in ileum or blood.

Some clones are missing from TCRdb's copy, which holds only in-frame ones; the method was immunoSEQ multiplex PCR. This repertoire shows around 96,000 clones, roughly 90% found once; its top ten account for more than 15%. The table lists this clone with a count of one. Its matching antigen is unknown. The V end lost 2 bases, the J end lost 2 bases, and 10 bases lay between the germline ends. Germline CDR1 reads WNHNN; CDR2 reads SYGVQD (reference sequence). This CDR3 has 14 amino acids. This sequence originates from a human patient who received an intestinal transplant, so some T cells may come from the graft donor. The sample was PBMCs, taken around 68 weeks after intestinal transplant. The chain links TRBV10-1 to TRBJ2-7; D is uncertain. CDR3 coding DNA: TGCGCCAGCAGTGAGGCCGGTGGGCCCTACGAGCAGTACTTC. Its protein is CASSEAGGPYEQYF.